This paragraph covers one TCR beta chain sequence. This sample is part of a study of T cell responses to AZD1222 COVID-19 vaccine. Trimming cost V 4 bases and J 2 bases; bases outside gene matches: 8. Germline V CDR1 and CDR2: SGHRS, YFSETQ. The CDR3 length is 15 residues. Method: immunoSEQ multiplex PCR; TCRdb's copy keeps in-frame clones and lacks some. This repertoire shows 140,000 or so clones, roughly 89% found once; its top ten account for approximately 1.8%. This TCR came from an adult who received the AZD1222 COVID-19 vaccine. The sequences come from peripheral blood, collected 28 days after the second AZD1222 dose. J is TRBJ1-1 and V is TRBV5-1; 7 bases are a match to TRBD1. This CDR3 reads CASSDPGTVNTEAFF. The CDR3 bases are TGCGCCAGCAGCGATCCCGGGACAGTCAACACTGAAGCTTTCTTT.